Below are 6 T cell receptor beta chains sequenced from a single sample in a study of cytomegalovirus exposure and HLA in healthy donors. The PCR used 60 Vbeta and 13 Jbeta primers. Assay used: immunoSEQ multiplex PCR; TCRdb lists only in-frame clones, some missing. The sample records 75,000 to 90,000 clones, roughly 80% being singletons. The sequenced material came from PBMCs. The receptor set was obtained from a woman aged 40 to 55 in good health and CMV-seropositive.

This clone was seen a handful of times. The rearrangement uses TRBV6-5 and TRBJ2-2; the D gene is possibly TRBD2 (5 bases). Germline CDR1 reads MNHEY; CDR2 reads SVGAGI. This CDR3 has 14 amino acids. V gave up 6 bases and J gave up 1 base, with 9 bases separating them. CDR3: CASRFTRNTGELFF. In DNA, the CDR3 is TGTGCCAGCAGATTCACTAGGAACACCGGGGAGCTGTTTTTT.

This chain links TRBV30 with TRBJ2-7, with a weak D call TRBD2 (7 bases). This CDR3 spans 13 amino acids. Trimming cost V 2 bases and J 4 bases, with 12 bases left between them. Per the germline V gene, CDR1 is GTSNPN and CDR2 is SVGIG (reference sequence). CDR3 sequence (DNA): TGTGCCTGGAGTAGGGGGGGTCGTTACGAGCAGTACTTC. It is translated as CAWSRGGRYEQYF. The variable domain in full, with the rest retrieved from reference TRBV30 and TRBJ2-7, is SQTIHQWPATLVQPVGSPLSLECTVEGTSNPNLYWYRQAAGRGLQLLFYSVGIGQISSEVPQNLSASRPQDRQFILSSKKLLLSDSGFYLCAWSRGGRYEQYFGPGTRLTVT.

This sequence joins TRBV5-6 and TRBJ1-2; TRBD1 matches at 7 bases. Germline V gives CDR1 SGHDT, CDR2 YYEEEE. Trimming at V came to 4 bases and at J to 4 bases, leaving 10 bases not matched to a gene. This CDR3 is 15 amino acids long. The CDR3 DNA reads TGTGCCAGCAGCATCGGCCGGACAGGCATCTATGGCTACACCTTC. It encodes CASSIGRTGIYGYTF.

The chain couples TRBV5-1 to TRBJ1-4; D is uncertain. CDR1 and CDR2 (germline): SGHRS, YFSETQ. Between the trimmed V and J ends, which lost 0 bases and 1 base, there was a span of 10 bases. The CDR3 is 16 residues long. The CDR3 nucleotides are TGCGCCAGCAGCTTGGATAGCCGGCGAACTAATGAAAAACTGTTTTTT. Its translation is CASSLDSRRTNEKLFF.

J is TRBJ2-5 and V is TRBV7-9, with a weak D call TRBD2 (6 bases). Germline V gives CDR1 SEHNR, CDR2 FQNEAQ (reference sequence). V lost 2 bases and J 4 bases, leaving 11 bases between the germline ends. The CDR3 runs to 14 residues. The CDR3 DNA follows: TGTGCCAGCAGCTTATGGAGGGAACGAGAGACCCAGTACTTC. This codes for CASSLWRERETQYF.

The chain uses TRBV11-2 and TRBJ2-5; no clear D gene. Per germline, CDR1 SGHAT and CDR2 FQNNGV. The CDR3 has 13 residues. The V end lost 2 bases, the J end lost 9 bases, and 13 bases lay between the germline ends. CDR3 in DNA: TGTGCCAGCAGCTTACTGGAGAAATCGTCCCAGTACTTC. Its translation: CASSLLEKSSQYF.